This TCR beta chain stems from a study of control samples from healthy donors and cancer patients. Profiled with immunoSEQ multiplex PCR; TCRdb holds only in-frame clones, not every one. The table shows around 120,000 clones, with approximately 89% occurring only once. The V end lost 8 bases, the J end lost 5 bases, and 16 bases lay between the germline ends. Per germline, CDR1 LNHNV and CDR2 YYDKDF (reference sequence). This CDR3 has 14 residues. The sequenced material came from blood. The rearrangement uses TRBV15 and TRBJ2-1, with D possibly called TRBD1 or TRBD2 (5 bases each). This clonotype was sampled from a man aged 35-49 years in good health. The CDR3 spells CATQPGWDHNEQFF. CDR3 nucleotides: TGTGCCACCCAGCCAGGGTGGGACCACAATGAGCAGTTCTTC.